This TCR beta chain was recovered during a study of blood T cell repertoires in COVID-19. As for the study in general: Samples of COVID-19 (acute and convalescent) were obtained from the United States, Italy and Spain. Sample material is recorded as cDNA or gDNA derived from T cells, B-cell-depleted T cells, or PBMCs.

The germline V gene encodes CDR1 KGHDR and CDR2 SFDVKD. The CDR3 extends over 14 amino acids. V was cut by 7 bases and J by 4 bases, with 13 bases left in between. This clone was counted a few times. The Seattle patients, enrolled during active infection, were followed longitudinally. Original handling: By means of reference gene primer amplification, nucleated cell counts were estimated. TCRdb keeps only in-frame clones here, not all; method: immunoSEQ multiplex PCR. V and J calls and clone size are given by that table; D and trimming were obtained from the DNA. Among some 200,000 clones listed, roughly 90% were seen once.

This chain joins TRBV24-1 and TRBJ2-1; the D gene is possibly TRBD2 (7 bases). The TCR sequence derives from a man in his fifties or sixties with COVID-19, enrolled during active disease. The sequenced sample consisted of peripheral blood. This chain's CDR3 is CATSKGGEYNEQFF. Here the CDR3 DNA reads TGTGCCACCAGCAAGGGGGGGGAATACAATGAGCAGTTCTTC.